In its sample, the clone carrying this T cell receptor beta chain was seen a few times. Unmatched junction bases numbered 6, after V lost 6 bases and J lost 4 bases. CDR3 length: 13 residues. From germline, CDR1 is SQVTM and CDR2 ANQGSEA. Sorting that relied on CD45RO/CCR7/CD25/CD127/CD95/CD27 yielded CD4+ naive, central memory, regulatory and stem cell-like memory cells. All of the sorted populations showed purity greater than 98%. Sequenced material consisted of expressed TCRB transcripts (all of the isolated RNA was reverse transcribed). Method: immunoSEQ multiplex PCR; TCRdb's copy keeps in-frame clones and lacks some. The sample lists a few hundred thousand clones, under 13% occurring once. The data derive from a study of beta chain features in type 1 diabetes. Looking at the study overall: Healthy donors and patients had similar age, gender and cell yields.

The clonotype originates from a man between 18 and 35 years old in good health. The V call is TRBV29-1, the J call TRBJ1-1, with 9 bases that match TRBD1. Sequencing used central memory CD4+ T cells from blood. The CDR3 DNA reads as TGCAGCGTGACCCGACAGGGGGTCACTGAAGCTTTCTTT. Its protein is CSVTRQGVTEAFF.